This T cell receptor beta chain is drawn from a study of blood T cell repertoires in COVID-19. Study-wide context: PBMCs, B-cell-depleted T cells, or T cells were the source of the cDNA or gDNA that made up the material.

Authors' processing steps: Nucleated cell number was recorded as an estimate derived from reference gene primer amplification. The protocol was immunoSEQ multiplex PCR, while the TCRdb copy is restricted to in-frame clones and leaves out a portion. For V, J and clone size, that table is used; D and trimming come from the DNA. The sample shows around 200,000 clones, around 80% of them seen only once. Germline assignment: CDR1 MNHEY and CDR2 SVGEGT. With V trimmed by 2 bases and J by 11 bases, 9 bases remained unmatched. The length of the CDR3 is 14 residues. The receptor was isolated from a young man with active or convalescent COVID-19. Specimen: peripheral blood. V gene TRBV6-2 or TRBV6-3 combines with J gene TRBJ1-5, with 7 bases matching TRBD1. CDR3 coding DNA: TGTGCCAGCAGTTACCAAGGGGGCGGGACAACCCAGCATTTT. It codes for CASSYQGGGTTQHF.